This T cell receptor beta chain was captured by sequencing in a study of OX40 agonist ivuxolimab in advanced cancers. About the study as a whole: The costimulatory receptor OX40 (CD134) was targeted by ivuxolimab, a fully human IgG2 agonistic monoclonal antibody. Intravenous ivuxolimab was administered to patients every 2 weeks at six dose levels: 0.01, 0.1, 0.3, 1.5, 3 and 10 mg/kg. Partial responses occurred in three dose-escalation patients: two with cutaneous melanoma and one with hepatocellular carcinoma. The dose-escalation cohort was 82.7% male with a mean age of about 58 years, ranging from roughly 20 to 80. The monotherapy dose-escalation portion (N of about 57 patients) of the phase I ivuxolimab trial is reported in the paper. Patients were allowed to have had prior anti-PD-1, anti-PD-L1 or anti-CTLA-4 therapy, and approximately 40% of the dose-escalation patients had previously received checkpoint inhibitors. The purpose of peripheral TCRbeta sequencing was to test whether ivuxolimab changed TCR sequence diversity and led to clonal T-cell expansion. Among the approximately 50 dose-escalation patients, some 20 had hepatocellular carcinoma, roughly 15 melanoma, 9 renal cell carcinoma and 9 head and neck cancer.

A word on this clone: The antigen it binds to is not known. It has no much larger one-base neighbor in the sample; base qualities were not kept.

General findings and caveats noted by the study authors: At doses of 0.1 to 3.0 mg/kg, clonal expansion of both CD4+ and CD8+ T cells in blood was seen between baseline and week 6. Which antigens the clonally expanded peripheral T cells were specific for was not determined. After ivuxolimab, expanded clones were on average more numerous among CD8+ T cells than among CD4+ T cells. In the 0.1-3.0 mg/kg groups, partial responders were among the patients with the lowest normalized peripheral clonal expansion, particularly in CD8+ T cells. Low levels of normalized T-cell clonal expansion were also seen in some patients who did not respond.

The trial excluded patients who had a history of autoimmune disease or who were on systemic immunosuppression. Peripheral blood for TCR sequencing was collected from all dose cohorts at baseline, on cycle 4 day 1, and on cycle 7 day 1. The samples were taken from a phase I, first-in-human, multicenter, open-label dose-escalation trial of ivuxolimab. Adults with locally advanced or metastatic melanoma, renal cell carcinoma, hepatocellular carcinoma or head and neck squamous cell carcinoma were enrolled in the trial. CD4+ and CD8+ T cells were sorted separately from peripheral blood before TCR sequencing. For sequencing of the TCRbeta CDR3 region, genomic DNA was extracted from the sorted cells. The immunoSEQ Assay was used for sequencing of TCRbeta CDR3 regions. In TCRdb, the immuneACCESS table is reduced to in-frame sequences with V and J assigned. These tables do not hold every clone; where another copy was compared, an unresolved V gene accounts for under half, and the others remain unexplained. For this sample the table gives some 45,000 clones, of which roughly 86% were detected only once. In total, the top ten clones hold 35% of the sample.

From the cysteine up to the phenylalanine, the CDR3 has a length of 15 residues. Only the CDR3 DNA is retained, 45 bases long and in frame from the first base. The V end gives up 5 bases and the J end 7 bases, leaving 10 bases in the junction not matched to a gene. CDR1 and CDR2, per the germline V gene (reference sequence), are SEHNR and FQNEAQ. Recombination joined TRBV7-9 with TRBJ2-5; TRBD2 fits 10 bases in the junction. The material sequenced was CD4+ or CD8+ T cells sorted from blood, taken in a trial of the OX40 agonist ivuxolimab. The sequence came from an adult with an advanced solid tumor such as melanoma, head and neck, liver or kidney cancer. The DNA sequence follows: TGTGCCAGCAGCCCCCAGCGGGAGGGCATAGGGACCCAGTACTTC. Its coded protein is CASSPQREGIGTQYF.